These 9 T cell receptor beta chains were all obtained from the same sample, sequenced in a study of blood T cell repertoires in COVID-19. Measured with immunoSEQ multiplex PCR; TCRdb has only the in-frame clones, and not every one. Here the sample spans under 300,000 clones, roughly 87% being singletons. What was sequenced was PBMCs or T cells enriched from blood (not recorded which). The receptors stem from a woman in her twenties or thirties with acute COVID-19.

CDR3: CASTQSDRVPSGANVLTF. The DNA of the CDR3 is TGTGCCAGCACCCAATCAGACAGGGTCCCCTCTGGGGCCAACGTCCTGACTTTC. The rearrangement links TRBV28 to TRBJ2-6, with 7 positions matching TRBD1. CDR1 MDHEN and CDR2 SYDVKM come from the germline V gene. V was clipped by 7 bases and J by 0 bases; unmatched bases: 12. The CDR3 is made up of 18 amino acids. The full variable domain, completed using reference TRBV28 and TRBJ2-6, is DVKVTQSSRYLVKRTGEKVFLECVQDMDHENMFWYRQDPGLGLRLIYFSYDVKMKEKGDIPEGYSVSREKKERFSLILESASTNQTSMYLCASTQSDRVPSGANVLTFGAGSRLTVL.

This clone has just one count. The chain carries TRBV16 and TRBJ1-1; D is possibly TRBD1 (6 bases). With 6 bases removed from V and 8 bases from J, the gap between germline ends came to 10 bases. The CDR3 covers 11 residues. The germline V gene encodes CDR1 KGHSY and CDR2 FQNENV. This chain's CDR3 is CASSRGTEAFF. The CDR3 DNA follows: TGTGCCAGCAGTCGAGGGACAGAAGCTTTCTTT.

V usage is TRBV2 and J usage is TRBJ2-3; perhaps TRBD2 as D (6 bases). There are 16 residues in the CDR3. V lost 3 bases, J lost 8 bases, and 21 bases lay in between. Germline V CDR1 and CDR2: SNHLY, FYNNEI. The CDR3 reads CASSDTGTPQSRTQYF. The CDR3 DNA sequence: TGTGCCAGCAGTGATACCGGGACTCCTCAGTCCCGTACGCAGTATTTT.

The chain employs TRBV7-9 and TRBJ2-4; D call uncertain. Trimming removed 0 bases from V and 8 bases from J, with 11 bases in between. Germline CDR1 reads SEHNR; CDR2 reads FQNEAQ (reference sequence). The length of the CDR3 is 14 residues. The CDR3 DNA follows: TGTGCCAGCAGCTTAGCTTCCAGGTCGGACATTCAGTACTTC. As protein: CASSLASRSDIQYF.

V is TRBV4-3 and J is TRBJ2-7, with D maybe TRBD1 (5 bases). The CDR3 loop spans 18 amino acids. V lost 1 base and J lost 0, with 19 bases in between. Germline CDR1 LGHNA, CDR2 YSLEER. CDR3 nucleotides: TGCGCCAGCAGCCAAGTCCACCACCCGGACACCAGCTCCTACGAGCAGTACTTC. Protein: CASSQVHHPDTSSYEQYF.

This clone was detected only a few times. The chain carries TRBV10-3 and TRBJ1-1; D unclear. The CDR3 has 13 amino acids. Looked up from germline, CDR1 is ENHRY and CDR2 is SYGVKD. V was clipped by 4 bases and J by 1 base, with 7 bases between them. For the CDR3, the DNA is TGTGCCATCAGTGGGGCGACGAACACTGAAGCTTTCTTT. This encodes CAISGATNTEAFF.

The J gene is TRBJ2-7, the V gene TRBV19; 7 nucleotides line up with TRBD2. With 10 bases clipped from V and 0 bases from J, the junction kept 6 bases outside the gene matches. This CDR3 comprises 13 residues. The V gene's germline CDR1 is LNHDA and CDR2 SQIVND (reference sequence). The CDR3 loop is CATRGDGSYEQYF. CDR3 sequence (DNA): TGTGCCACCCGGGGGGACGGCTCCTACGAGCAGTACTTC.

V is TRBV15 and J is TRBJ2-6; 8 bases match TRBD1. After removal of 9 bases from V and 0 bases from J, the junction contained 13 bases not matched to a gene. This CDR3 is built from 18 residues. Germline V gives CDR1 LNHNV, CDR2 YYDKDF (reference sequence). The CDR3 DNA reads TGTGCCACGCGAACGACAGGGGTCCTACGCTCTGGGGCCAACGTCCTGACTTTC. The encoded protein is CATRTTGVLRSGANVLTF.

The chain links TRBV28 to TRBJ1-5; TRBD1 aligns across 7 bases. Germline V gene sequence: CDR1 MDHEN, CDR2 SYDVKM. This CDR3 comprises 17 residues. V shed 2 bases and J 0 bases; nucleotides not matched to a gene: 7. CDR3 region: CASSLEGGYLSNQPQHF. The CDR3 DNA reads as TGTGCCAGCAGTTTAGAAGGGGGCTACCTTAGCAATCAGCCCCAGCATTTT.